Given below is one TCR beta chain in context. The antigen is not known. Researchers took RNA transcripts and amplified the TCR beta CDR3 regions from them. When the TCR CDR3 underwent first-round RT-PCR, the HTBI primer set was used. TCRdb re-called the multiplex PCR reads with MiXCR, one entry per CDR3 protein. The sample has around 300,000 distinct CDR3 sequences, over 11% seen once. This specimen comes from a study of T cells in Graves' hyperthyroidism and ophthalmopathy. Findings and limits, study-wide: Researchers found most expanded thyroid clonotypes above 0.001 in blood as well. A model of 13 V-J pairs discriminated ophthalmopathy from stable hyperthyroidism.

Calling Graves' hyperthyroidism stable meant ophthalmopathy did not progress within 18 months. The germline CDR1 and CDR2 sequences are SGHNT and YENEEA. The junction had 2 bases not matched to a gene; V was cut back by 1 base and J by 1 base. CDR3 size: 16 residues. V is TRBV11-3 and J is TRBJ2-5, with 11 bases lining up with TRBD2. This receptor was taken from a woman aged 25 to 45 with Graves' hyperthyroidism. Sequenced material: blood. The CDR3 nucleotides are TGTGCCAGCAGCTTAGGACTAGCGGGACCCCAAGAGACCCAGTACTTC. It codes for CASSLGLAGPQETQYF.